This TCR beta chain stems from a study of blood T cells in healthy people across ages. Study-level points and caveats: TCR beta diversity, measured per million T cells, fell in a roughly linear way with age. Estimates of total diversity, which came from one million sequenced T cells, were considered to be underestimates.

The V end was cut by 1 base, the J end by 1 base, with 5 bases between. CDR3 length equals 14 residues. Germline values: CDR1 DFQATT, CDR2 SNEGSKA (reference sequence). Isolated per sample were at least 7 million PBMCs. This clonotype occurred once. Its antigen remains unknown. Combining a sample-barcoded 5' primer with a J-beta primer mix, a second PCR ran for about 6 to 12 cycles. Through a template-switch adaptor with 12 random nucleotides, each cDNA molecule received a tag. In TCRdb, the 5' RACE reads were re-called with MiXCR into one record per CDR3 protein. The data show roughly 900,000 distinct CDR3 sequences, around 48% seen once.

The rearrangement uses TRBV20-1 and TRBJ1-6; no firm D call. The sample was blood. The clonotype comes from a man younger than 40 in good health. The CDR3 sequence: CSARVGSYNSPLHF. CDR3 in DNA: TGCAGTGCTAGAGTTGGTTCCTATAATTCACCCCTCCACTTT.